This T cell receptor (beta chain) derives from a study of shared clonotypes between healthy human individuals. Study-wide context: The donor pool was made up of a couple of women and a few men aged 18 to 49. Whole-study findings and limits: The expectation was that sequencing depth would affect clonotype sharing among donors.

The CDR3 is 16 residues long. Germline CDR1 and CDR2: SGHTA and FQGNSA. With V trimmed by 5 bases and J by 4 bases, 12 bases remained unmatched. Per the original data handling: Junction-only sequences without quality scores were provided by ImmunoSEQ, so filtering was different. Method: immunoSEQ multiplex PCR; TCRdb's copy keeps in-frame clones and lacks some. The D gene and trimming were derived from the DNA, and the V and J assignments and clone size from that table. The sample has around 450,000 clones; roughly 77% are singletons. This clone came up once. Antigen specificity is unknown. The gene calls are TRBV7-2 and TRBJ1-2, with 8 bases aligning to TRBD1. Sequenced material: PBMCs. The sequence was collected from a woman aged 40-49 years in good health. Some clones in this sample may be carry-over from other donors' samples. The CDR3 reads CASSPDRGSLSYGYTF. CDR3 sequence (DNA): TGTGCCAGCAGCCCAGACAGGGGATCACTTAGCTATGGCTACACCTTC.